This T cell receptor beta chain was identified in a study of shared clonotypes between healthy human individuals. The study, taken as a whole, reports: Clonotype sharing among the donors was expected to vary with sequencing depth. Collection of samples was limited to blood; tissue repertoires likely differ. Depth was large, yet rarefaction showed that sorted-subset sequencing was incomplete.

CD45RO negativity and positive selection for CCR7 defined naive CD8 cells, a population that excluded terminally differentiated effector memory CD45RA+ cells. Everyone who donated was a Caucasian adult who lived in Nashville, Tennessee. Points on this clone: Its matching antigen is unknown.

V was pared by 3 bases and J by 4 bases, with 14 bases between. Germline V gene lookup returns CDR1 SGDLS and CDR2 YYNGEE. The CDR3 has 15 residues. TCRdb keeps only in-frame clones here, not all; method: immunoSEQ multiplex PCR. The sample records approximately 2,000,000 clones, 90% to 95% being singletons. The chain joins TRBV9 to TRBJ1-3; D call uncertain. Sample: naive CD8+ T cells from PBMCs. The sequence came from a man aged 18 to 29 in good health. Some clones in this sample may be carry-over from other donors' samples. The CDR3 coding sequence is TGTGCCAGCAGCGCGGACGGGAAGTTCGGAAACACCATATATTTT. Amino acid sequence: CASSADGKFGNTIYF. Supplemented by reference TRBV9 and TRBJ1-3, the full variable domain reads DSGVTQTPKHLITATGQRVTLRCSPRSGDLSVYWYQQSLDQGLQFLIQYYNGEERAKGNILERFSAQQFPDLHSELNLSSLELGDSALYFCASSADGKFGNTIYFGEGSWLTVV.